These 21 T cell receptor beta chains were sequenced from one sample in a study of HIV-infected patients and healthy controls. Alpha and beta constant-region primers primed reverse transcription of 400 to 650 ng RNA. Alpha and beta chain libraries were made separately by chain-specific third strand synthesis with multiplexing indices. TCRdb re-analysed the 5' RACE reads in MiXCR, keeping a single row per CDR3 protein. The data contain under 10,000 distinct CDR3 sequences, around 5.8% of them singletons. Whole blood was used without fractionation, so all unsorted peripheral T cells were included. Material: blood. These receptors all stem from an adult in good health.

This clonotype is medium-sized within its sample. The V gene is TRBV7-2, the J gene TRBJ2-7; D call uncertain. V was trimmed by 5 bases and J by 3 bases, leaving 11 bases between them. Per the germline V gene, CDR1 is SGHTA and CDR2 is FQGNSA. CDR3 size: 13 residues. CDR3 in amino acids: CASSLGPDYEQYF. CDR3 coding DNA: TGTGCCAGCAGCCTCGGGCCCGACTACGAGCAGTACTTC.

This clonotype was recorded a few times. The chain combines TRBV6-5 with TRBJ1-4; D ambiguous. V gave up 9 bases and J gave up 0 bases, with 11 bases separating them. The CDR3 consists of 14 residues. CDR1 MNHEY and CDR2 SVGAGI come from the germline V gene. CDR3 bases: TGTGCCAGTCGAGACGGGTCAACTAATGAAAAACTGTTTTTT. Its translation is CASRDGSTNEKLFF.

Relative to its sample, this clonotype is medium-sized (0.01 to 0.1%). The chain carries TRBV10-3 and TRBJ2-1; D is perhaps TRBD2 (6 bases). Trimming removed 3 bases from V and 6 bases from J, with 18 bases in between. In germline, CDR1 is ENHRY, CDR2 SYGVKD. The CDR3 extends over 16 amino acids. The CDR3 here is CAISDNRDFGRNEQFF. CDR3 nucleotides: TGTGCCATCAGTGATAACCGGGACTTCGGCCGCAATGAGCAGTTCTTC.

This clonotype rates as medium-sized. V and J are TRBV12-3 or TRBV12-4 and TRBJ2-1; TRBD1 agrees at 9 bases. The CDR3 has 18 amino acids. V was clipped by 5 bases and J by 4 bases; unmatched bases: 15. The CDR3 region is CASSLVLGGQGIYNEQFF. The CDR3 coding sequence is TGTGCCAGCAGTCTAGTATTGGGGGGACAGGGTATATACAATGAGCAGTTCTTC.

To note about this clonotype: A clone one base away is much larger, so this may be a read error. The chain uses TRBV4-1 and TRBJ2-2; maybe TRBD2 (5 bases). The CDR3 length is 17 residues. CDR1 and CDR2 from the germline V gene are MGHRA and YSYEKL. CDR3 nucleotide sequence: TGCACCAGCAGCCAGGTCACAGTAGCGCGATACACCGGGGAGCTGTTTTTT. Protein sequence: CTSSQVTVARYTGELFF.

In its sample, this clonotype ranks as medium-sized (0.01 to 0.1%). The V and J genes are TRBV10-3 and TRBJ2-7; no definite D call. The CDR3 runs 15 residues. Per germline, CDR1 ENHRY and CDR2 SYGVKD. V was shortened by 2 bases and J by 6 bases, with 17 bases between the two germline ends. The CDR3 spells CAISEQFVDPSEQYF. Written as DNA, the CDR3 is TGTGCCATCAGTGAGCAATTCGTAGACCCGAGCGAGCAGTACTTC.

Within the sample, this clonotype is medium-sized. V gene TRBV7-2 combines with J gene TRBJ2-1, with D possibly TRBD1 on 7 matching bases. V was shortened by 5 bases and J by 0 bases, with 11 bases between the two germline ends. The length of the CDR3 is 15 residues. Looked up from germline, CDR1 is SGHTA and CDR2 is FQGNSA. This CDR3 is CASSEQGGSYNEQFF. The CDR3 nucleotides read TGTGCCAGCAGCGAGCAGGGGGGCTCCTACAATGAGCAGTTCTTC.

The sample holds many counts of this clonotype. The genes are TRBV9 and TRBJ2-2; D call uncertain. CDR1 and CDR2 (germline): SGDLS, YYNGEE. The V gene lost 4 bases and the J gene lost 0 bases, with 10 bases spanning the gap. The CDR3 sequence is 15 residues long. The CDR3 protein is CASSPEAANTGELFF. The CDR3 coding sequence is TGTGCCAGCAGCCCAGAGGCTGCGAACACCGGGGAGCTGTTTTTT.

This clonotype is judged medium-sized. This chain joins TRBV7-2 and TRBJ2-2; no definite D call. CDR1 is SGHTA, CDR2 FQGNSA, per germline. V was shortened by 5 bases and J by 0 bases, with 4 bases between the two germline ends. This CDR3 contains 13 residues. The CDR3 is CASSATNTGELFF. CDR3 coding DNA: TGTGCCAGCAGCGCTACGAACACCGGGGAGCTGTTTTTT.

By share, this clonotype ranks as medium-sized. A read error may account for a junction end that differs from germline. The chain joins TRBV6-5 to TRBJ1-1, with D unresolved. Germline V gene data show CDR1 as MNHEY and CDR2 as SVGAGI. CDR3 length: 13 amino acids. The CDR3 bases are TGTGCCAGCAGTTACTCCGCAAGTGCCCTTCGAGGCTTT. As protein: CASSYSASALRGF.

This clonotype rates as medium-sized. The rearrangement joins TRBV7-2 to TRBJ2-1, with 11 bases identical to TRBD2. The CDR3 sequence is 15 residues long. Unmatched junction bases numbered 4, after V lost 6 bases and J lost 3 bases. Per germline, CDR1 SGHTA and CDR2 FQGNSA. CDR3 in DNA: TGTGCCAGCAGTACGGGACTAGCGGACTACAATGAGCAGTTCTTC. Its protein product is CASSTGLADYNEQFF.

The V call is TRBV15, the J call TRBJ1-5, with TRBD1 matching 7 bases. CDR1 is LNHNV, CDR2 YYDKDF, per germline (reference sequence). V shed 5 bases, J shed 0 bases, and the junction held 16 bases outside the gene matches. The CDR3 is made up of 19 amino acids. Here the CDR3 DNA reads TGTGCCACCAGCGGTCAACAGGGGCACTCCTTCGGTAGCAATCAGCCCCAGCATTTT. Its translation: CATSGQQGHSFGSNQPQHF.

This clonotype is medium-sized. This chain links TRBV7-9 with TRBJ2-7; 10 bases agree with TRBD2. Unmatched junction bases numbered 6, after V lost 6 bases and J lost 4 bases. The CDR3 is 14 amino acids. The germline CDR1 and CDR2 sequences are SEHNR and FQNEAQ (reference sequence). CDR3 in DNA: TGTGCCAGCAGTTCCGGACTAGCGGCATACGAGCAGTACTTC. Translated, it gives CASSSGLAAYEQYF.

J is TRBJ2-7 and V is TRBV20-1; 7 bases fit TRBD1. The V gene's germline CDR1 is DFQATT and CDR2 SNEGSKA (reference sequence). Unmatched junction bases numbered 8, after V lost 4 bases and J lost 2 bases. The CDR3 has 14 residues. The CDR3 region is CSATLTGEPYEQYF. CDR3 DNA sequence: TGCAGTGCTACTCTCACAGGGGAACCCTACGAGCAGTACTTC.

This clonotype was recorded at least ten times. The chain links TRBV11-3 to TRBJ2-1; 9 nucleotides line up with TRBD2. Unmatched junction bases numbered 14, after V lost 2 bases and J lost 6 bases. CDR1 is SGHNT, CDR2 YENEEA, per germline. This CDR3 comprises 18 residues. In DNA form, the CDR3 reads TGTGCCAGCAGCTTAACGTCTTTAGGGCTAGCGGGGAGCAATGAGCAGTTCTTC. Protein sequence: CASSLTSLGLAGSNEQFF. The whole variable domain, filled in from reference TRBV11-3 and TRBJ2-1, reads EAGVVQSPRYKIIEKKQPVAFWCNPISGHNTLYWYLQNLGQGPELLIRYENEEAVDDSQLPKDRFSAERLKGVDSTLKIQPAELGDSAVYLCASSLTSLGLAGSNEQFFGPGTRLTVL.

By frequency in the sample, this clonotype is medium-sized. The chain joins TRBV29-1 to TRBJ1-1; no reliable D call. V gave up 4 bases and J gave up 0 bases, with 9 bases separating them. This CDR3 has 13 amino acids. Germline CDR1 SQVTM, CDR2 ANQGSEA. The CDR3 DNA sequence: TGCAGCGTTGGTTGGGATCTGAACACTGAAGCTTTCTTT. Translating it yields CSVGWDLNTEAFF.

Sample share makes this clonotype medium-sized. The V call is TRBV6-6, the J call TRBJ2-3; 8 bases are a match to TRBD2. V shed 5 bases and J 0 bases; nucleotides not matched to a gene: 4. This CDR3 spans 15 amino acids. Germline V CDR1 and CDR2: MNHNY, SVGAGI (reference sequence). The CDR3 loop is CASSVRGGSTDTQYF. The CDR3, as DNA: TGTGCCAGCAGTGTCCGGGGGGGGAGCACAGATACGCAGTATTTT.

V gene TRBV3-1 combines with J gene TRBJ1-1; a weak D match, TRBD1 (5 bases). The CDR3 consists of 15 residues. The V end was cut by 0 bases, the J end by 8 bases, with 16 bases between. Per germline, CDR1 LGHDT and CDR2 YNNKEL (reference sequence). The CDR3 loop reads CASSQDVGQGGEAFF. The CDR3 bases are TGTGCCAGCAGCCAAGATGTTGGGCAGGGCGGGGAAGCTTTCTTT.

This clonotype is labeled as medium-sized. V and J are TRBV7-2 and TRBJ2-1; D unclear. V lost 4 bases, J lost 4 bases, and 8 bases lay in between. Germline V gives CDR1 SGHTA, CDR2 FQGNSA. This CDR3 is built from 13 residues. The CDR3 region has the DNA TGTGCCAGCAGCTCTTATGGGTACAATGAGCAGTTCTTC. Translation gives CASSSYGYNEQFF. Full variable domain (outside the CDR3, taken from reference TRBV7-2 and TRBJ2-1): GAGVSQSPSNKVTEKGKDVELRCDPISGHTALYWYRQSLGQGLEFLIYFQGNSAPDKSGLPSDRFSAERTGGSVSTLTIQRTQQEDSAVYLCASSSYGYNEQFFGPGTRLTVL.

The table lists this clonotype with many counts. This chain joins TRBV7-2 and TRBJ2-1; 8 bases are shared with TRBD2. CDR1 SGHTA and CDR2 FQGNSA come from the germline V gene. V gave up 6 bases and J gave up 9 bases; unmatched junction bases: 4. The CDR3 has 12 residues. Written as DNA, the CDR3 is TGTGCCAGCAGAGCGGGGGACGGTGAGCAGTTCTTC. This sequence encodes CASRAGDGEQFF.

This clonotype was recorded at least ten times. The V gene is TRBV5-4, the J gene TRBJ2-3, with 7 bases aligning to TRBD2. After removal of 2 bases from V and 1 base from J, the junction contained 4 bases not matched to a gene. This CDR3 region has 15 residues. Germline CDR1 and CDR2: SGHNT and YYREEE (reference sequence). The CDR3 sequence: CASSFGSGGTDTQYF. Written as DNA, the CDR3 is TGTGCCAGCAGCTTTGGAAGCGGGGGCACAGATACGCAGTATTTT.